The clone carrying this T cell receptor beta chain was seen ten or more times. The antigen is undetermined. This entry is derived from a study of CD8 T cells in ankylosing spondylitis. Notes on the study in general: Reports say disease-linked clones showed up significantly more in matched ankylosing spondylitis synovial fluid. The authors found the disease-linked clones to be CD8+ and relatively rare in peripheral blood. Among TCR beta sequences, a motif of fewer than 10 highly homologous variants appeared characteristic of ankylosing spondylitis blood.

Trimming left V 0 bases short and J 5 bases short, with 10 bases between. The CDR3 consists of 14 residues. Germline CDR1 reads SGHTA; CDR2 reads FQGNSA. TCRdb called the 5' RACE reads again in MiXCR, with one record for every CDR3 protein. There are approximately 200,000 distinct CDR3 sequences in the sample; roughly 13% occur only once, and more than 9.5% lies in the top ten. The receptor comes from a female donor with ankylosing spondylitis or in good health (not recorded which). V and J are TRBV7-2 and TRBJ2-5; possible D gene TRBD1, 6 bases. The sequencing input was blood, either unsorted or a sorted T cell fraction (not recorded which). CDR3 sequence reads: CASSLARGLETQYF. The CDR3 DNA is TGTGCCAGCAGCTTAGCCAGGGGATTGGAGACCCAGTACTTC.